This T cell receptor (beta chain) originates from a study of CD8+ T cells in alopecia areata. It was cDNA, reverse transcribed from extracted RNA, that served as the sequencing template. Sequenced by immunoSEQ multiplex PCR; TCRdb stores in-frame clones only, minus some. This sample has around 150,000 clones, with approximately 60% found just once. Trimming removed 2 bases from V and 4 bases from J, with 5 bases in between. The CDR3 length is 12 residues. CDR1 is MNHEY, CDR2 SVGAGI, per germline. Treatment here: oral pan-JAK inhibitor, 5-10 mg twice daily. The chain couples TRBV6-5 to TRBJ1-1; D is undetermined. The sample in question was CD4+ T cells sorted from blood, obtained at week 24, from a patient treated with tofacitinib. The source is a human donor with alopecia areata. The CDR3 DNA sequence: TGTGCCAGCAGTTACGGGAGCACTGAAGCTTTCTTT. Translation: CASSYGSTEAFF.